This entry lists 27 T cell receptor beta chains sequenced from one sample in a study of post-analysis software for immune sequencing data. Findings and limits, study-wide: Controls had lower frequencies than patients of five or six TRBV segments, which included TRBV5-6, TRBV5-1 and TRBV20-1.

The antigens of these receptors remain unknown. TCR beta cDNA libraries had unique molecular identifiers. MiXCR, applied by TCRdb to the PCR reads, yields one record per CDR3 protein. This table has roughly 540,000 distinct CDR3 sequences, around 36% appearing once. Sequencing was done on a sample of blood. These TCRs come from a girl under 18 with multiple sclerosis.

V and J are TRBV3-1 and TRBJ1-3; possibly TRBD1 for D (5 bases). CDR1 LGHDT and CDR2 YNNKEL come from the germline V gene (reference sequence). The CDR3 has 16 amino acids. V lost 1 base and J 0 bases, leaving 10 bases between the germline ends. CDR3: CASSQGRGDSGNTIYF. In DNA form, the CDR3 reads TGTGCCAGCAGCCAAGGAAGGGGTGACTCTGGAAACACCATATATTTT.

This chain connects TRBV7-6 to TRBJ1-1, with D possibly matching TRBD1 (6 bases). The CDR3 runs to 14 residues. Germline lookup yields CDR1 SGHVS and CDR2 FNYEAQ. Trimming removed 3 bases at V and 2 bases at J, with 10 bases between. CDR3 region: CASSFFGGNTEAFF. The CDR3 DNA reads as TGTGCCAGCAGCTTTTTCGGGGGCAACACTGAAGCTTTCTTT.

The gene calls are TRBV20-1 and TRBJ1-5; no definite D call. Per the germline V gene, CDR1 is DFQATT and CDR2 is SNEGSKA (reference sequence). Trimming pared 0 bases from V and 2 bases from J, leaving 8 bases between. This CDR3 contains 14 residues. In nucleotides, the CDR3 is TGCAGTGCTAGAGATCCCCTGGGCAATCAGCCCCAGCATTTT. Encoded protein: CSARDPLGNQPQHF.

CDR3 DNA: TGTGCCACCAGCAGAGTACACGCGGGCACTGAAGCTTTCTTT. Translating gives CATSRVHAGTEAFF. The V and J genes are TRBV15 and TRBJ1-1; D call uncertain. V lost 1 base, J lost 4 bases, and 10 bases lay in between. CDR1 is LNHNV and CDR2 is YYDKDF in the germline V gene (reference sequence). There are 14 residues in the CDR3. Based on the CDR3 plus reference TRBV15 and TRBJ1-1, the full variable domain is DAMVIQNPRYQVTQFGKPVTLSCSQTLNHNVMYWYQQKSSQAPKLLFHYYDKDFNNEADTPDNFQSRRPNTSFCFLDIRSPGLGDTAMYLCATSRVHAGTEAFFGQGTRLTVV.

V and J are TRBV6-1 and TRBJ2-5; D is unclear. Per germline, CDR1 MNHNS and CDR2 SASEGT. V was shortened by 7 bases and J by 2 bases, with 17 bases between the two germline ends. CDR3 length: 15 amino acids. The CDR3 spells CASTPLWTAQETQYF. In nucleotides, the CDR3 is TGTGCCAGCACCCCACTTTGGACGGCGCAAGAGACCCAGTACTTC.

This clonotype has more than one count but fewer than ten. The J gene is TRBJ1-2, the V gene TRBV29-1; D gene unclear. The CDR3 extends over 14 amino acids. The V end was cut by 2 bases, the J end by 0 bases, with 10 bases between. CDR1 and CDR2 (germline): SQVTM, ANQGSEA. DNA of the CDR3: TGCAGCGTTGAATCCAGCGCCTCTAACTATGGCTACACCTTC. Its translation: CSVESSASNYGYTF.

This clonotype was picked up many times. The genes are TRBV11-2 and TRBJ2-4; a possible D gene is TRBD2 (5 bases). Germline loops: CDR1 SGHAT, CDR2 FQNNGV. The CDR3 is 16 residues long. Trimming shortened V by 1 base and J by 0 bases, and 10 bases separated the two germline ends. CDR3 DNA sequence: TGTGCCAGCAGCTTAGTCGGGGTATTAGCCAAAAACATTCAGTACTTC. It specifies CASSLVGVLAKNIQYF.

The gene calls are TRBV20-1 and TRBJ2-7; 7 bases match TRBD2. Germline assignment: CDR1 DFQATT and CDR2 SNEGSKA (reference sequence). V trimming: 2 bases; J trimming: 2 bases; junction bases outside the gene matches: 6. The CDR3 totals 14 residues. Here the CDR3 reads CSARSPSGTYEQYF. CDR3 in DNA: TGCAGTGCTAGATCTCCTAGCGGCACCTACGAGCAGTACTTC.

As DNA, the CDR3 is TGCGCCAGCAGCCAAGATTCGGGGACAGAAAAAATCAATGAGCAGTTCTTC. It yields the protein CASSQDSGTEKINEQFF. This chain uses TRBV4-1 with TRBJ2-1, with 7 bases lining up with TRBD1. V shed 0 bases and J 6 bases; nucleotides not matched to a gene: 11. The germline CDR1 and CDR2 sequences are MGHRA and YSYEKL. The CDR3 is 17 residues long.

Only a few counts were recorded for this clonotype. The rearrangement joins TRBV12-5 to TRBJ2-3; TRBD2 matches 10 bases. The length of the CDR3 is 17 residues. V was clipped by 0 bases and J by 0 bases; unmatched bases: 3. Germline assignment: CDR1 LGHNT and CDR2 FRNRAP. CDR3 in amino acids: CASGLVLAGASTDTQYF. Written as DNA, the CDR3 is TGTGCTAGTGGTTTGGTTCTAGCGGGGGCCAGCACAGATACGCAGTATTTT.

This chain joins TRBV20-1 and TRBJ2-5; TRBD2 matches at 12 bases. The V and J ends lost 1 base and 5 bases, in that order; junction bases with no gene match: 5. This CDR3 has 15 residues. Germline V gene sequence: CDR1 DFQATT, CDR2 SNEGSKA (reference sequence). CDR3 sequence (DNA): TGCAGTGCTAGAGGTAGAGGACTAGCGGGGGAGACCCAGTACTTC. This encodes CSARGRGLAGETQYF.

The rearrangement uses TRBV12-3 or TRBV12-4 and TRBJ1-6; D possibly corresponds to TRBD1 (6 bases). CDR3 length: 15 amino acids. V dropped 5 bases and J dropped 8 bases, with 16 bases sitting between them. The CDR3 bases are TGTGCCAGCAGTCAAGACAGGAGCCCAGATTCACCCCTCCACTTT. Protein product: CASSQDRSPDSPLHF.

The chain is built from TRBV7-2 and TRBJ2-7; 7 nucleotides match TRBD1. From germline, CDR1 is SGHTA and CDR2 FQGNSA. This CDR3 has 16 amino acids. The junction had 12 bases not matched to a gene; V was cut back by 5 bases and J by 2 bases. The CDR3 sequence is CASSTPLTGKPYEQYF. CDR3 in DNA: TGTGCCAGCAGCACACCCCTGACAGGGAAGCCCTACGAGCAGTACTTC.

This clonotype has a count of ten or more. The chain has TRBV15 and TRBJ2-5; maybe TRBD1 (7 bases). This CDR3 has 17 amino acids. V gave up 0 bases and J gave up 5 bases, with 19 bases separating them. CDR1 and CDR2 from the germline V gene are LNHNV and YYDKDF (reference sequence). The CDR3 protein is CATSRDASGQSGETQYF. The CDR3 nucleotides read TGTGCCACCAGCAGAGATGCGTCGGGACAGAGCGGGGAGACCCAGTACTTC.

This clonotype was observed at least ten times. CDR3 in DNA: TGCAGCGTTGAGACAGTTTTAGGAGAGACCCAGTACTTC. It codes for CSVETVLGETQYF. The chain couples TRBV29-1 to TRBJ2-5, with a possible D match to TRBD1 (5 bases). Deletions cut 3 bases from V and 4 bases from J, with 12 bases between. The CDR3 loop spans 13 amino acids. Germline CDR1 reads SQVTM; CDR2 reads ANQGSEA.

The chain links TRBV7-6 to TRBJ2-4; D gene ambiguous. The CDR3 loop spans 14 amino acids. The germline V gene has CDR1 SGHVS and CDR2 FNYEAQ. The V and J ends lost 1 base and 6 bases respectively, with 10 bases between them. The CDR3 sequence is CASSLGTPGNIQYF. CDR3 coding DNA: TGTGCCAGCAGCTTAGGAACCCCCGGAAACATTCAGTACTTC.

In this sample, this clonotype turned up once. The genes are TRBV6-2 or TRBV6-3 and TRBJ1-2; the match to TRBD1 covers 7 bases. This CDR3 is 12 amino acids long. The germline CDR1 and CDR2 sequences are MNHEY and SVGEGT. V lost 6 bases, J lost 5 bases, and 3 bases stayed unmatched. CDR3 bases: TGTGCCAGCAGGGGGACAGAGTATGGCTACACCTTC. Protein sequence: CASRGTEYGYTF.

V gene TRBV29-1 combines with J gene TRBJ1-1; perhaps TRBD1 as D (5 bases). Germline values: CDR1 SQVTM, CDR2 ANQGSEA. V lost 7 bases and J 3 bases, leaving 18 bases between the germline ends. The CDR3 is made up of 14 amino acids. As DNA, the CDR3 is TGCAGCGCCACTCCAGGGTGGGGGGACACTGAAGCTTTCTTT. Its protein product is CSATPGWGDTEAFF.

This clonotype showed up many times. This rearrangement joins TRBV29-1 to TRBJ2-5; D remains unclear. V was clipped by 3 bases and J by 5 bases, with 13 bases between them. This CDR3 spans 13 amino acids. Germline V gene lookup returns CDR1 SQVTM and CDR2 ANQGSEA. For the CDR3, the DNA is TGCAGCGTTGAGTCTATCGTCTGGGAGACCCAGTACTTC. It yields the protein CSVESIVWETQYF.

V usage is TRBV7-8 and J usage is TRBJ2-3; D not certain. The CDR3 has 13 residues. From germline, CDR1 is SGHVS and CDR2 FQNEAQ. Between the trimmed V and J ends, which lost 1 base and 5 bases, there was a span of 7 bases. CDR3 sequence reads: CASSLDRVDTQYF. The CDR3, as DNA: TGTGCCAGCAGCTTAGACCGTGTAGATACGCAGTATTTT.

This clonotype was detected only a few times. CDR3 loop: CSVASQFEAFF. The CDR3 nucleotides are TGCAGCGTTGCTTCGCAGTTTGAAGCTTTCTTT. The J gene is TRBJ1-1, the V gene TRBV29-1; D call uncertain. The CDR3 has 11 residues. The ends were cut back, 4 bases at V and 7 bases at J, with 10 bases in the middle. Germline V lookup: CDR1 SQVTM, CDR2 ANQGSEA. The variable domain in full, with the rest retrieved from reference TRBV29-1 and TRBJ1-1, is SAVISQKPSRDICQRGTSLTIQCQVDSQVTMMFWYRQQPGQSLTLIATANQGSEATYESGFVIDKFPISRPNLTFSTLTVSNMSPEDSSIYLCSVASQFEAFFGQGTRLTVV.

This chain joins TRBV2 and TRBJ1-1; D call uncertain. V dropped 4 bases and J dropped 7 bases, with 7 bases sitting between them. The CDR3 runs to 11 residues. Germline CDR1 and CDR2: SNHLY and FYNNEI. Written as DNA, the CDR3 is TGTGCCAGCAGTGTTGCGGGTGAAGCTTTCTTT. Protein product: CASSVAGEAFF.

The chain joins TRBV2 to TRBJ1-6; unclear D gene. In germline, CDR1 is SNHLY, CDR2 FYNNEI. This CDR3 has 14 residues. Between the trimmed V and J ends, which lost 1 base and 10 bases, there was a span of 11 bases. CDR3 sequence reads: CASSEEGIGSPLHF. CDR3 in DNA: TGTGCCAGCAGTGAAGAAGGGATTGGATCACCCCTCCACTTT.

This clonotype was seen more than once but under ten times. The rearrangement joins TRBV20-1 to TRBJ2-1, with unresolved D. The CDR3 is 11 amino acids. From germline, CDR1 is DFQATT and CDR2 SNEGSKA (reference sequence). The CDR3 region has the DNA TGCAGCGTGGGGACCTACAATGAGCAGTTCTTC. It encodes CSVGTYNEQFF.

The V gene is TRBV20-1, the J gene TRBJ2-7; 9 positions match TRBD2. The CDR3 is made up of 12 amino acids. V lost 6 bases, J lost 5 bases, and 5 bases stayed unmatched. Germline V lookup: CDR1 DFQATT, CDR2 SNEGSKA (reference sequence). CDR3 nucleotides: TGCAGTGCCGCGGGGACTAGCAACGAGCAGTACTTC. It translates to CSAAGTSNEQYF.

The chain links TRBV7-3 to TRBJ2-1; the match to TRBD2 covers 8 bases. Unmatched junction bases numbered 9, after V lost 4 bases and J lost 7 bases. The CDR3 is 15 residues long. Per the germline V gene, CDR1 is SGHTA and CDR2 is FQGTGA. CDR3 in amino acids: CASSSHSGAGNEQFF. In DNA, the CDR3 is TGTGCCAGCAGCTCTCATAGCGGGGCCGGGAATGAGCAGTTCTTC.

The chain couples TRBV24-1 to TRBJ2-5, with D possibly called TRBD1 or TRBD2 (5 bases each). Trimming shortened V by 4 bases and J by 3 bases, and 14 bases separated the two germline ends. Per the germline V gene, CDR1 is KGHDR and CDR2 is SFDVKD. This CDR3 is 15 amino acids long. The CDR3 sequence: CATSDHRDAEETQYF. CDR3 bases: TGTGCCACCAGTGACCACCGGGACGCGGAAGAGACCCAGTACTTC.